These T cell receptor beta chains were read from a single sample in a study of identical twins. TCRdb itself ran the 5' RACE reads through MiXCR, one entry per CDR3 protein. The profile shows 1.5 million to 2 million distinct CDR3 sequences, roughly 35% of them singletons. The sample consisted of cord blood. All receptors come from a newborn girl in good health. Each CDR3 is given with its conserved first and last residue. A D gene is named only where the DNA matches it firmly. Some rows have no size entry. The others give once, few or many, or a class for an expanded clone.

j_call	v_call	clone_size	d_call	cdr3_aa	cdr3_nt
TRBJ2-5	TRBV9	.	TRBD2	CASSVVGGTSGGYQETQYF	TGTGCCAGCAGCGTAGTAGGGGGGACTAGCGGGGGTTACCAAGAGACCCAGTACTTC
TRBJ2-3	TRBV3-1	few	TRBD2	CASSQGGGAYDTDTQYF	TGTGCCAGCAGCCAAGGCGGGGGGGCATACGACACAGATACGCAGTATTTT
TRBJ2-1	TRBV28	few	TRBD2	CASRKGTSEYNEQFF	TGTGCCAGCAGGAAAGGGACTAGCGAGTACAATGAGCAGTTCTTC
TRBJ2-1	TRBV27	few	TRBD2	CASRLNNAGLAGDRLDNEQFF	TGTGCCAGCAGACTTAATAACGCGGGACTAGCGGGAGATCGACTTGACAATGAGCAGTTCTTC
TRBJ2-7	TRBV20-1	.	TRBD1	CSARGTGGRYEQYF	TGCAGTGCTCGTGGGACAGGGGGCCGATACGAGCAGTACTTC
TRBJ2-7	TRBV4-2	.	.	CASSVPGRYSYEQYF	TGTGCCAGCAGCGTACCGGGACGGTACTCCTACGAGCAGTACTTC
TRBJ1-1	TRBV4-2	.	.	CASSQDGGVDTEAFF	TGTGCCAGCAGCCAAGACGGAGGGGTGGACACTGAAGCTTTCTTT
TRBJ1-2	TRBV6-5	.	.	CASSYSSQTNYGYTF	TGTGCCAGCAGTTACTCGTCGCAAACTAACTATGGCTACACCTTC
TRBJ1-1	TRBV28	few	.	CASSFQGGAFF	TGTGCCAGCAGTTTTCAGGGTGGAGCTTTCTTT
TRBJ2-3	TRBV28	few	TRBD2	CASRLAGGRRRADTQYF	TGTGCCAGCCGACTAGCGGGAGGACGCAGGCGGGCAGATACGCAGTATTTT
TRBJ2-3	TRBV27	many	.	CASSSSGLMDTQYF	TGTGCCAGCAGTTCCTCAGGACTAATGGATACGCAGTATTTT
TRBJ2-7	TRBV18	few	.	CASSPGTYDYEQYF	TGTGCCAGCTCTCCGGGGACTTACGACTACGAGCAGTACTTC
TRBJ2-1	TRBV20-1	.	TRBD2	CSASGTSGSGDEQFF	TGCAGTGCTAGTGGGACTAGCGGGTCCGGGGATGAGCAGTTCTTC
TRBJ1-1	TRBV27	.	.	CASSFRVATEAFF	TGTGCCAGCAGCTTCAGGGTAGCCACTGAAGCTTTCTTT
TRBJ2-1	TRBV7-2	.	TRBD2	CASSLGLMLAGGNNEQFF	TGTGCCAGCAGCTTGGGGCTAATGCTAGCGGGGGGTAACAATGAGCAGTTCTTC
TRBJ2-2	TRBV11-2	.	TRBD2	CASSFQRGSGELFF	TGTGCCAGCAGCTTCCAGCGGGGGTCCGGGGAGCTGTTTTTT
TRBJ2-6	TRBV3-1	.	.	CASSHSQHFWANVLTF	TGTGCCAGCAGCCATTCCCAACATTTCTGGGCCAACGTCCTGACTTTC
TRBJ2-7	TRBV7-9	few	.	CASSLGRVDEQYF	TGTGCCAGCAGCTTAGGTAGAGTGGACGAGCAGTACTTC
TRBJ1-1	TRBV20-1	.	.	CSARVQGMNTEAFF	TGCAGTGCTAGAGTTCAGGGCATGAACACTGAAGCTTTCTTT
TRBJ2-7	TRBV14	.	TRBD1	CASSLHRGLTREQYF	TGTGCCAGCAGCCTACACAGGGGGTTGACTCGGGAGCAGTACTTC
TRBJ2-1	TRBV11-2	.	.	CASSPGPTGNEQFF	TGTGCCAGCAGCCCGGGCCCTACTGGTAATGAGCAGTTCTTC
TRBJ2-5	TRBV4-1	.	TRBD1	CASSQEGTGDNEQYF	TGCGCCAGCAGCCAAGAAGGGACAGGGGACAATGAGCAGTACTTC
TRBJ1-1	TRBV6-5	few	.	CASSTHDSHTEAFF	TGTGCCAGCAGTACTCATGACTCCCACACTGAAGCTTTCTTT
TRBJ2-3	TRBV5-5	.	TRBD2	CAGSVAGDFTDTQYF	TGTGCCGGCAGCGTAGCGGGGGACTTCACAGATACGCAGTATTTT
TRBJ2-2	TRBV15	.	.	CATSRVGAGELFF	TGTGCCACCAGCAGAGTGGGGGCCGGGGAGCTGTTTTTT
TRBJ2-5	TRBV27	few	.	CASSLSIGRAETQYF	TGTGCCAGCAGTTTATCGATAGGCAGGGCGGAGACCCAGTACTTC
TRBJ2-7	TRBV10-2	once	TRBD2	CASSEWVAGGLSSYEQYF	TGCGCCAGCAGTGAGTGGGTAGCGGGGGGCCTCAGCTCCTACGAGCAGTACTTC
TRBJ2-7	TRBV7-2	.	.	CASSLQVNIPYF	TGTGCCAGCAGCTTACAGGTTAACATTCCGTACTTC
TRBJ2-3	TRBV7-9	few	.	CASSLGIRTDTQYF	TGTGCCAGCAGCTTAGGAATCCGCACAGATACGCAGTATTTT
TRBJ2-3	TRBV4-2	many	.	CASSQESRTQYF	TGTGCCAGCAGCCAAGAATCTCGTACGCAGTATTTT
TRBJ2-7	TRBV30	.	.	CAWSRNSGNEQYF	TGTGCCTGGAGTAGGAATAGCGGTAATGAGCAGTACTTC
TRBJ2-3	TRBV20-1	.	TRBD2	CSAQLAGLADTQYF	TGCAGTGCGCAACTAGCGGGACTTGCAGATACGCAGTATTTT
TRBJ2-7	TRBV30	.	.	CAWSVDGYEQYF	TGTGCCTGGAGCGTCGACGGCTACGAGCAGTACTTC
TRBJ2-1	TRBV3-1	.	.	CASSQEGSLIYNEQFF	TGTGCCAGCAGCCAAGAGGGCAGCCTCATTTACAATGAGCAGTTCTTC
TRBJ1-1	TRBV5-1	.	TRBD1	CASSPDFPGQVGNTEAFF	TGCGCCAGCAGCCCAGACTTTCCCGGACAGGTGGGGAACACTGAAGCTTTCTTT
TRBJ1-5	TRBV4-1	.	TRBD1	CASISHQGGNNQPQHF	TGCGCCAGCATCTCCCATCAGGGGGGGAACAATCAGCCCCAGCATTTT
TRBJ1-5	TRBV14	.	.	CVSSPPTGSYSNQPQHF	TGTGTCAGCAGCCCACCTACAGGGAGTTATAGCAATCAGCCCCAGCATTTT
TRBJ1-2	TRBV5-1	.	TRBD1	CASSLVGRDRNYGYTF	TGCGCCAGCAGCTTGGTTGGCAGGGACAGAAACTATGGCTACACCTTC
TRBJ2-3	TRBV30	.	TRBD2	CAWSALLAGAPTDTQYF	TGTGCCTGGAGTGCCTTATTAGCGGGGGCCCCCACAGATACGCAGTATTTT
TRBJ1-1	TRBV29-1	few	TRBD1	CSVGGQGGRNTEAFF	TGCAGCGTTGGGGGACAGGGGGGTAGAAACACTGAAGCTTTCTTT
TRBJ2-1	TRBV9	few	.	CASSPQLGSGNEQFF	TGTGCCAGCAGCCCCCAGTTGGGTAGTGGCAATGAGCAGTTCTTC
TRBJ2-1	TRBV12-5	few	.	CASGEGNYNEQFF	TGTGCTAGTGGTGAGGGGAATTACAATGAGCAGTTCTTC
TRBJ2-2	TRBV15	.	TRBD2	CATSRDLADTGELFF	TGTGCCACCAGCAGAGATCTAGCGGACACCGGGGAGCTGTTTTTT
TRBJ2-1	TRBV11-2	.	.	CASSLPAYEQFF	TGTGCCAGCAGCTTACCGGCCTACGAGCAGTTCTTC
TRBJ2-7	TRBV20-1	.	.	CSARDPGSASYEQYF	TGCAGTGCTAGAGATCCCGGGAGCGCATCCTACGAGCAGTACTTC
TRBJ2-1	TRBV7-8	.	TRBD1	CASSLAGQGEQFF	TGTGCCAGCAGCTTAGCTGGACAGGGCGAGCAGTTCTTC
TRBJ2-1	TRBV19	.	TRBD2	CASSSHSGSISGEQFF	TGTGCCAGTAGTAGCCACAGCGGGAGTATTTCTGGGGAGCAGTTCTTC
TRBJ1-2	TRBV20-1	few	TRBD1	CSAGIRDRPRYGYTF	TGCAGTGCTGGGATAAGGGACAGACCTCGCTATGGCTACACCTTC
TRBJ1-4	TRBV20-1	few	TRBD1	CSASHRDRGEKLFF	TGCAGTGCTTCCCACCGGGACAGGGGGGAAAAACTGTTTTTT
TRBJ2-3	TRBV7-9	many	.	CASSPGSGTDTQYF	TGCGCCAGCAGTCCAGGGTCGGGTACAGATACGCAGTATTTT